This TCR beta chain appears in the sequencing data of a study of shared clonotypes between healthy human individuals. Broader study findings: Relative to memory subsets, naive subsets generally showed larger estimated richness. All-four-donor shared clonotypes had higher generation probabilities than non-shared clonotypes did.

CDR1 is MNHEY, CDR2 SMNVEV, per germline (reference sequence). This CDR3 contains 13 residues. V was shortened by 6 bases and J by 4 bases, with 7 bases between the two germline ends. Naive CD8 cells lacked CD45RO and underwent positive selection for CCR7, leaving out terminally differentiated effector memory CD45RA+ cells. Sorted-subset replicate PCR reactions contained approximately 190 ng DNA, corresponding to tens of thousands of T cell genomes. This table comes from immunoSEQ multiplex PCR, and its TCRdb copy is limited to in-frame clones, with some not included. The table includes roughly 2,000,000 clones, less than 95% detected once. As for this clone: Its antigen is still unknown.

Sequenced material: naive CD8+ T cells sorted from blood. The TCR sequence derives from a young man in good health. This chain links TRBV27 with TRBJ2-6; D not certain. CDR3 DNA: TGTGCCAGCAGCCCTATGGGGGCCAACGTCCTGACTTTC. Translating it yields CASSPMGANVLTF.